Shown below are 13 T cell receptor beta chains from a single sample sequenced in a study of blood T cell repertoires in COVID-19 (dated by TCRdb to between 2020 and 2021). The protocol used for the library was the immunoSEQ multiplex PCR assay. This is the immuneACCESS table as TCRdb keeps it, with only in-frame sequences that have V and J called. A part of the clones is gone; compared with another copy, unresolved V genes explain less than half, and the rest is unexplained. For this sample the table gives 200,000 to 300,000 clones, of which around four fifths were detected only once. The ten largest clones add up to around 6.8% of the sample. Sample: peripheral blood. Receptors originate from a woman aged 60-75 years with active or convalescent COVID-19.

As to this clone: The sample carries other DNA sequences with the same CDR3. In DNA form, the CDR3 reads TGTGCCAGCAGCATTAGCGGGGGACGACTATACGAGCAGTACGTC. Protein product: CASSISGGRLYEQYV. The chain has TRBV5-4 and TRBJ2-7, with TRBD2 matching over 9 bases. The germline V gene encodes CDR1 SGHNT and CDR2 YYREEE (reference sequence). The CDR3 is 15 amino acids. Trimming at V came to 4 bases and at J to 4 bases, leaving 9 bases not matched to a gene.

V and J are TRBV5-1 and TRBJ1-1, with D possibly being TRBD1 (6 bases). Trimming cost V 1 base and J 4 bases, with 11 bases left between them. This CDR3 has 14 residues. From germline, CDR1 is SGHRS and CDR2 YFSETQ. As DNA, the CDR3 is TGCGCCAGCAGCTTGTCAGGGGCGAGCACTGAAGCTTTCTTT. It codes for CASSLSGASTEAFF.

This chain connects TRBV5-1 to TRBJ2-2; D is possibly TRBD2 (7 bases). CDR3 size: 16 residues. Germline CDR1 SGHRS, CDR2 YFSETQ. V lost 0 bases to trimming and J lost 6 bases, with 15 bases between them. CDR3: CASSLEAGALAGELFF. In DNA, the CDR3 is TGCGCCAGCAGCTTGGAGGCGGGGGCGCTCGCCGGGGAGCTGTTTTTT.

The gene calls are TRBV5-1 and TRBJ1-2, with 8 bases identical to TRBD1. This CDR3 has 14 amino acids. Germline V gene sequence: CDR1 SGHRS, CDR2 YFSETQ. Trimming took 2 bases from V and 6 from J; bases not matched to a gene: 6. CDR3 region: CASSFPDRADGYTF. DNA of the CDR3: TGCGCCAGCAGCTTTCCGGACAGGGCGGATGGCTACACCTTC.

The genes are TRBV5-1 and TRBJ2-1; 7 nucleotides match TRBD2. The V segment lost 4 bases and the J segment 0 bases; nucleotides outside the gene matches: 4. The germline CDR1 and CDR2 sequences are SGHRS and YFSETQ. This CDR3 spans 15 amino acids. CDR3 DNA sequence: TGCGCCAGCAGCCCCGGGACTATCTCCTACAATGAGCAGTTCTTC. Its protein is CASSPGTISYNEQFF.

The genes are TRBV5-6 and TRBJ2-7; D possibly corresponds to TRBD1 (5 bases). The length of the CDR3 is 16 residues. CDR1 is SGHDT, CDR2 YYEEEE, per germline. V was pared by 0 bases and J by 3 bases, with 16 bases between. The CDR3 protein is CASSLAGRAGDYEQYF. The CDR3 DNA is TGTGCCAGCAGCTTGGCCGGCAGGGCCGGAGACTACGAGCAGTACTTC.

This chain's CDR3 is CASSPPGTGYYGYTF. In DNA form, the CDR3 reads TGTGCCAGCAGCCCACCCGGGACAGGGTACTATGGCTACACCTTC. The V call is TRBV5-4, the J call TRBJ1-2; 9 nucleotides line up with TRBD1. The CDR3 consists of 15 residues. CDR1 is SGHNT, CDR2 YYREEE, per germline (reference sequence). V shed 4 bases and J 3 bases; nucleotides not matched to a gene: 7.

The rearrangement uses TRBV15 and TRBJ2-5; TRBD2 might be the D (6 bases). The CDR3 is 15 amino acids. The germline V and J ends were trimmed by 0 bases and 5 bases, with 13 bases remaining between them. Germline loops: CDR1 LNHNV, CDR2 YYDKDF (reference sequence). The CDR3 spells CATSREGLNVETQYF. Written as DNA, the CDR3 is TGTGCCACCAGCAGAGAGGGACTCAACGTGGAGACCCAGTACTTC.

Concerning this clone itself: The identical CDR3 is also encoded by other nucleotide sequences in the sample. The chain uses TRBV5-1 and TRBJ2-3, with TRBD2 as a possible D gene (6 bases). V was shortened by 5 bases and J by 0 bases, with 7 bases between the two germline ends. Per germline, CDR1 SGHRS and CDR2 YFSETQ. This CDR3 has 13 residues. CDR3 sequence reads: CASSSGSTDTQYF. For the CDR3, the DNA is TGCGCCAGCAGTAGCGGTAGCACAGATACGCAGTATTTT.

This chain connects TRBV19 to TRBJ2-1, with 10 bases aligning to TRBD2. J gave up 3 bases and V 4 bases, and 6 bases lay outside the gene matches. This CDR3 spans 16 amino acids. Germline CDR1 LNHDA, CDR2 SQIVND (reference sequence). For the CDR3, the DNA is TGTGCCAGTAGTAGGTCTAGCGGGAGTGTCTACAATGAGCAGTTCTTC. It is translated as CASSRSSGSVYNEQFF.

The rearrangement joins TRBV10-2 to TRBJ2-3, with 15 bases lining up with TRBD2. Germline V gene sequence: CDR1 WSHSY, CDR2 SAAADI. The CDR3 has 15 amino acids. The trim removed 6 bases at V and 5 bases at J, leaving 3 bases unmatched. The CDR3 is CASSGLAGGVDTQYF. In nucleotides, the CDR3 is TGCGCCAGCAGCGGACTAGCGGGGGGGGTAGATACGCAGTATTTT.

This chain uses TRBV5-1 with TRBJ2-5, with 9 positions matching TRBD1. CDR1 is SGHRS and CDR2 is YFSETQ in the germline V gene. The CDR3 runs to 19 residues. V shed 0 bases and J 0 bases; nucleotides not matched to a gene: 12. CDR3 loop: CASSLAYTTGGEYQETQYF. CDR3 in DNA: TGCGCCAGCAGCTTGGCCTATACAACAGGGGGCGAGTACCAAGAGACCCAGTACTTC. Based on the CDR3 plus reference TRBV5-1 and TRBJ2-5, the full variable domain is KAGVTQTPRYLIKTRGQQVTLSCSPISGHRSVSWYQQTPGQGLQFLFEYFSETQRNKGNFPGRFSGRQFSNSRSEMNVSTLELGDSALYLCASSLAYTTGGEYQETQYFGPGTRLLVL.

J is TRBJ2-5 and V is TRBV5-1; 7 bases map to TRBD1. Looked up from germline, CDR1 is SGHRS and CDR2 is YFSETQ. Unmatched junction bases numbered 3, after V lost 3 bases and J lost 1 base. The CDR3 runs to 14 residues. In DNA, the CDR3 is TGCGCCAGCAGCTCGAGGGACAGCCAAGAGACCCAGTACTTC. Protein sequence: CASSSRDSQETQYF. The complete variable domain, with remaining parts taken from reference TRBV5-1 and TRBJ2-5, reads KAGVTQTPRYLIKTRGQQVTLSCSPISGHRSVSWYQQTPGQGLQFLFEYFSETQRNKGNFPGRFSGRQFSNSRSEMNVSTLELGDSALYLCASSSRDSQETQYFGPGTRLLVL.